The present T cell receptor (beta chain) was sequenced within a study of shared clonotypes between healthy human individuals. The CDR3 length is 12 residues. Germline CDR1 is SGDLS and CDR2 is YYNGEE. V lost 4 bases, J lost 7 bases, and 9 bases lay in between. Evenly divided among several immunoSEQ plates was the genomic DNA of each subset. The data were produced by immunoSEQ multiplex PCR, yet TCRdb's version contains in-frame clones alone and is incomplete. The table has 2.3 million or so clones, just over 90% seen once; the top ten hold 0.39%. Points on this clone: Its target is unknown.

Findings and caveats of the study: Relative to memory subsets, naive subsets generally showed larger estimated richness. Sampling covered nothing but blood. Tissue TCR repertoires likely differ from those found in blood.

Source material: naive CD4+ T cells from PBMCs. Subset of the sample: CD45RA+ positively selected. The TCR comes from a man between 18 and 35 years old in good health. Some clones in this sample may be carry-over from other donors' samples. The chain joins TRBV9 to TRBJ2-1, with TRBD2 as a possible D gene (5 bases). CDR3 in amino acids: CASSPRRNEQFF. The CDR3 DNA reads TGTGCCAGCAGCCCCAGGAGGAATGAGCAGTTCTTC. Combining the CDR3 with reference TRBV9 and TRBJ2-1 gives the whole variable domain DSGVTQTPKHLITATGQRVTLRCSPRSGDLSVYWYQQSLDQGLQFLIQYYNGEERAKGNILERFSAQQFPDLHSELNLSSLELGDSALYFCASSPRRNEQFFGPGTRLTVL.